Each of the 28 T cell receptor beta chains below was sequenced from the same sample in a study of OX40 agonist ivuxolimab in advanced cancers. Measured with immunoSEQ multiplex PCR; TCRdb has only the in-frame clones, and not every one. The repertoire holds roughly 70,000 clones, with approximately 78% as singletons. The sample in question was CD4+ or CD8+ T cells sorted from blood, obtained in a trial of the OX40 agonist ivuxolimab. The origin of the receptors is an adult with an advanced solid tumor such as melanoma, head and neck, liver or kidney cancer.

CDR3 coding DNA: TGTGCCAGCAGCGTAAACTCGGGGGGCGAAACGTCGACCCAGTACTTC. Translated: CASSVNSGGETSTQYF. The V call is TRBV9, the J call TRBJ2-5; weak D call: TRBD2 (7 bases). The CDR3 spans 16 residues. Germline V lookup: CDR1 SGDLS, CDR2 YYNGEE. The germline V and J ends were trimmed by 1 base and 7 bases, with 20 bases remaining between them.

V usage is TRBV11-2 and J usage is TRBJ2-5; 15 positions match TRBD2. The ends lost 3 bases at V and 4 bases at J; junction bases unmatched: 6. Germline assignment: CDR1 SGHAT and CDR2 FQNNGV. The CDR3 is made up of 17 amino acids. CDR3 amino acids: CASSLGPGLAGGETQYF. The CDR3 DNA sequence: TGTGCCAGCAGCTTGGGACCGGGACTAGCGGGGGGAGAGACCCAGTACTTC.

The chain couples TRBV10-1 to TRBJ2-1; D uncertain. The germline V and J ends were trimmed by 11 bases and 8 bases, with 10 bases remaining between them. The V gene's germline CDR1 is WNHNN and CDR2 SYGVQD (reference sequence). The CDR3 sequence is 10 residues long. The DNA of the CDR3 is TGCGCCCGCCCTTTAGATGAGCAGTTCTTC. This encodes CARPLDEQFF.

A few counts support this clone. The CDR3 reads CASSEGQGAIPEKLFF. Here the CDR3 DNA reads TGTGCCAGCAGCGAGGGACAGGGGGCGATTCCTGAAAAACTGTTTTTT. This sequence joins TRBV11-2 and TRBJ1-4, with 12 nucleotides matching TRBD1. This CDR3 comprises 16 residues. Germline CDR1 SGHAT, CDR2 FQNNGV. The V gene end was trimmed by 5 bases and the J gene end by 7 bases; junction bases not matched to a gene: 8.

The gene calls are TRBV11-3 and TRBJ1-1, with D unclear. V was cut by 6 bases and J by 3 bases, with 5 bases left in between. Germline loops: CDR1 SGHNT, CDR2 YENEEA. The CDR3 has 11 residues. CDR3 loop: CASSGDTEAFF. The CDR3 nucleotides read TGTGCCAGCAGTGGGGACACTGAAGCTTTCTTT. Filled out from reference TRBV11-3 and TRBJ1-1, the complete variable domain reads EAGVVQSPRYKIIEKKQPVAFWCNPISGHNTLYWYLQNLGQGPELLIRYENEEAVDDSQLPKDRFSAERLKGVDSTLKIQPAELGDSAVYLCASSGDTEAFFGQGTRLTVV.

The J gene is TRBJ2-3, the V gene TRBV15; possibly TRBD1 for D (5 bases). V gave up 0 bases and J gave up 2 bases, with 15 bases separating them. This CDR3 contains 17 residues. Per the germline V gene, CDR1 is LNHNV and CDR2 is YYDKDF (reference sequence). CDR3 sequence reads: CATSREPQGAVTDTQYF. Written as DNA, the CDR3 is TGTGCCACCAGCAGAGAACCACAAGGGGCCGTCACAGATACGCAGTATTTT.

The genes are TRBV11-2 and TRBJ1-2; possible D gene TRBD1, 5 bases. The CDR3 has 14 amino acids. V shed 1 base and J shed 3 bases, with 9 bases lying between them. Germline CDR1 and CDR2: SGHAT and FQNNGV. For the CDR3, the DNA is TGTGCCAGCAGCTTAGTCAGGGAGGACTATGGCTACACCTTC. The encoded protein is CASSLVREDYGYTF.

The chain couples TRBV7-2 to TRBJ2-7; 13 nucleotides align to TRBD2. The CDR3 has 16 amino acids. Germline V CDR1 and CDR2: SGHTA, FQGNSA. With V trimmed by 0 bases and J by 6 bases, 5 bases remained unmatched. The CDR3 DNA reads TGTGCCAGCAGCTTAGCTTTAAGACTAGCGGGAGGCGAGCAGTACTTC. It yields the protein CASSLALRLAGGEQYF.

V is TRBV19 and J is TRBJ2-4; 8 nucleotides align to TRBD2. J gave up 9 bases and V 7 bases, and 11 bases lay outside the gene matches. Per germline, CDR1 LNHDA and CDR2 SQIVND (reference sequence). The length of the CDR3 is 14 residues. CDR3 loop: CASTKSGGPAIQYF. Here the CDR3 DNA reads TGTGCCAGTACCAAAAGCGGGGGCCCAGCCATTCAGTACTTC. The full variable domain, rest sourced from reference TRBV19 and TRBJ2-4, is DGGITQSPKYLFRKEGQNVTLSCEQNLNHDAMYWYRQDPGQGLRLIYYSQIVNDFQKGDIAEGYSVSREKKESFPLTVTSAQKNPTAFYLCASTKSGGPAIQYFGAGTRLSVL.

The chain joins TRBV7-8 to TRBJ2-1, with a possible D match to TRBD2 (6 bases). Between the trimmed V and J ends, which lost 1 base and 1 base, there was a span of 14 bases. The germline V gene encodes CDR1 SGHVS and CDR2 FQNEAQ. The CDR3 loop spans 17 amino acids. CDR3 in DNA: TGTGCCAGCAGCTTAGTCGAGCGGGTGGCATCCTACAATGAGCAGTTCTTC. This translates into CASSLVERVASYNEQFF.

The gene calls are TRBV9 and TRBJ1-3; D not resolved. The CDR3 length is 13 residues. Germline-derived CDR1 and CDR2 are SGDLS and YYNGEE. The V end lost 3 bases, the J end lost 0 bases, and 4 bases lay between the germline ends. The CDR3 DNA sequence: TGTGCCAGCAGCGGTTACTCTGGAAACACCATATATTTT. As protein: CASSGYSGNTIYF.

The CDR3 DNA reads TGTGCCAGCAGCTGGGACAGAGACACTGAAGCTTTCTTT. Translating gives CASSWDRDTEAFF. The chain joins TRBV7-2 to TRBJ1-1, with 7 bases that match TRBD1. Germline CDR1 is SGHTA and CDR2 is FQGNSA. This CDR3 comprises 13 residues. Germline trimming cut 4 bases from V and 3 bases from J; bases unmatched to any gene: 2.

This sequence joins TRBV27 and TRBJ2-7, with 7 bases aligning to TRBD1. The CDR3 has 15 amino acids. The germline V gene has CDR1 MNHEY and CDR2 SMNVEV (reference sequence). With V trimmed by 4 bases and J by 4 bases, 10 bases remained unmatched. The CDR3 nucleotides read TGTGCCAGCAGTTCGCCCGTGACAGGGCGGTACGAGCAGTACTTC. Its protein product is CASSSPVTGRYEQYF.

This clone was picked up one time. This sequence joins TRBV6-5 and TRBJ1-1, with D possibly being TRBD1 (5 bases). The CDR3 loop spans 12 amino acids. Trimming removed 4 bases from V and 10 bases from J, with 13 bases in between. In germline, CDR1 is MNHEY, CDR2 SVGAGI. CDR3 coding DNA: TGTGCCAGCAGTTCGCAGGGAGGGCGAGCTTTCTTT. It translates to CASSSQGGRAFF.

This rearrangement joins TRBV5-1 to TRBJ2-1; 7 bases fit TRBD1. Unmatched junction bases numbered 7, after V lost 3 bases and J lost 4 bases. Germline V gives CDR1 SGHRS, CDR2 YFSETQ. The CDR3 has 15 residues. The CDR3: CASSSGQAWYNEQFF. CDR3 nucleotides: TGCGCCAGCAGCTCTGGACAGGCTTGGTACAATGAGCAGTTCTTC.

The chain joins TRBV6-6 to TRBJ2-3; D is perhaps TRBD1 (5 bases). Germline V gene lookup returns CDR1 MNHNY and CDR2 SVGAGI (reference sequence). This CDR3 spans 15 amino acids. V was clipped by 0 bases and J by 4 bases, with 11 bases between them. The CDR3 loop reads CASSYSRSRADTQYF. CDR3 nucleotides: TGTGCCAGCAGTTACTCACGGTCCAGGGCAGATACGCAGTATTTT.

The gene calls are TRBV4-2 and TRBJ2-7; no definite D call. The CDR3 loop spans 12 amino acids. The germline gives CDR1 LGHNA, CDR2 YNFKEQ. Trimming took 4 bases from V and 4 from J, leaving 8 bases between them. The CDR3 nucleotides read TGTGCCAGCAGCCCGAGCATGTACGAGCAGTACTTC. The encoded protein is CASSPSMYEQYF.

The V call is TRBV11-3, the J call TRBJ1-2; 7 bases are shared with TRBD1. V dropped 5 bases and J dropped 5; count of bases not matched to a gene: 5. This CDR3 has 13 residues. Per the germline V gene, CDR1 is SGHNT and CDR2 is YENEEA. The chain's CDR3 is CASSPTGSYGYTF. The CDR3 DNA is TGTGCCAGCAGCCCGACAGGGTCATATGGCTACACCTTC.

CDR3 region: CASRRDLNQPQHF. CDR3 coding DNA: TGTGCCAGCAGGAGGGACCTTAATCAGCCCCAGCATTTT. The V call is TRBV6-1, the J call TRBJ1-5; tentative D call: TRBD1 (5 bases). CDR3 size: 13 residues. Trimming stripped 6 bases from V and 4 bases from J, with 10 bases between. Germline V gives CDR1 MNHNS, CDR2 SASEGT.

V and J are TRBV6-5 and TRBJ2-5; D unclear. There are 16 residues in the CDR3. Germline assignment: CDR1 MNHEY and CDR2 SVGAGI. V lost 0 bases and J 1 base, leaving 12 bases between the germline ends. The chain's CDR3 is CASSYSTGKSQETQYF. The CDR3, as DNA: TGTGCCAGCAGTTACTCGACCGGTAAATCCCAAGAGACCCAGTACTTC.

About this clone itself: This sample includes further DNA sequences coding for the same CDR3. The CDR3 here is CASSLGRTDTQYF. The DNA for the CDR3 is TGTGCCAGCAGCTTGGGGCGTACAGATACGCAGTATTTT. The genes are TRBV5-6 and TRBJ2-3; no clear D. The CDR3 totals 13 residues. Trimming stripped 0 bases from V and 3 bases from J, with 5 bases between. Germline V gives CDR1 SGHDT, CDR2 YYEEEE.

The V call is TRBV7-9, the J call TRBJ1-2, with no clear D. This CDR3 has 13 residues. Germline-derived CDR1 and CDR2 are SEHNR and FQNEAQ (reference sequence). Trimming pared 1 base from V and 8 bases from J, leaving 11 bases between. This chain's CDR3 is CASSLVGTGGYTF. The CDR3 nucleotides are TGTGCCAGCAGCTTAGTGGGAACGGGAGGCTACACCTTC.

This chain uses TRBV27 with TRBJ1-1; 8 bases are a match to TRBD1. J was trimmed by 0 bases and V by 0 bases; bases with no gene match: 9. Per germline, CDR1 MNHEY and CDR2 SMNVEV (reference sequence). CDR3 size: 18 residues. The CDR3 region is CASSLSPGTGYMNTEAFF. The CDR3 nucleotides read TGTGCCAGCAGTTTATCCCCCGGGACAGGCTACATGAACACTGAAGCTTTCTTT.

This clone was detected a few times. The chain links TRBV4-3 to TRBJ2-5, with D possibly called TRBD1 or TRBD2 (5 bases each). V was trimmed by 4 bases and J by 3 bases, leaving 12 bases between them. The CDR3 sequence is 14 residues long. The V gene's germline CDR1 is LGHNA and CDR2 YSLEER. The CDR3 loop reads CASSPNGGKETQYF. For the CDR3, the DNA is TGCGCCAGCAGCCCAAATGGGGGAAAAGAGACCCAGTACTTC.

CDR3 sequence (DNA): TGCGCCAGCAGCGTGACAGGGGAGCCCAATGAGCAGTTCTTC. Amino acid sequence: CASSVTGEPNEQFF. The J gene is TRBJ2-1, the V gene TRBV5-1; TRBD1 matches at 8 bases. The CDR3 spans 14 residues. The germline V gene encodes CDR1 SGHRS and CDR2 YFSETQ. Trimming took 4 bases from V and 6 from J; bases not matched to a gene: 6.

V and J are TRBV29-1 and TRBJ2-7; D call uncertain. Trimming stripped 6 bases from V and 4 bases from J, with 10 bases between. The CDR3 extends over 11 amino acids. Germline assignment: CDR1 SQVTM and CDR2 ANQGSEA. CDR3 protein: CSVSQGYEQYF. CDR3 bases: TGCAGCGTGTCGCAAGGTTACGAGCAGTACTTC.

This chain connects TRBV5-6 to TRBJ1-5; 9 nucleotides line up with TRBD1. CDR1 is SGHDT, CDR2 YYEEEE, per germline. Germline trimming cut 6 bases from V and 2 bases from J; bases unmatched to any gene: 3. CDR3 size: 14 residues. The DNA of the CDR3 is TGTGCCAGCACCAGGACAGGGGGCAATCAGCCCCAGCATTTT. Its translation is CASTRTGGNQPQHF.

The V call is TRBV7-9, the J call TRBJ2-2; D may be TRBD2 (6 bases). Germline assignment: CDR1 SEHNR and CDR2 FQNEAQ (reference sequence). V dropped 6 bases and J dropped 4 bases, with 18 bases sitting between them. The CDR3 runs to 16 residues. The CDR3, as DNA: TGTGCCAGCAGTCGTACTGAGGGAGGAGGCACCGGGGAGCTGTTTTTT. This sequence encodes CASSRTEGGGTGELFF.